This TCR beta chain was recorded in a study of T cell clonality in common variable immunodeficiency. Control and CVID samples contributed equal amounts of genomic DNA. Produced via immunoSEQ multiplex PCR; TCRdb's table is partial and in-frame only. Singletons are absent from the sample, which has 50,000 to 60,000 clones. V gave up 1 base and J gave up 2 bases, with 12 bases separating them. This CDR3 has 15 residues. This clone appeared many times. The antigen remains undetermined. The DNA ends 3 residues before the CDR3 does, and the rest of the CDR3 is filled in from the germline J gene. Study-level results: Patient heterogeneity in the CVID cohort limited correlations between repertoire features and clinical complications. TCRbeta clonality was increased in CVID versus healthy controls.

This chain connects TRBV12-3 or TRBV12-4 to TRBJ2-7; D may be TRBD2 (6 bases). The TCR originated in a person aged 18-70 years in good health. The sample was peripheral blood mononuclear cells. Here the CDR3 reads CASSLVGLSPYEQYF. The sequenced CDR3 bases are TGTGCCAGCAGTTTAGTGGGACTCTCCCCCTACGAG.